This entry concerns a single TCR beta chain. Which antigen it targets is not known. Base qualities were left out, and no much larger clone turns up one base away. The CDR3 regions of human TCRbeta chains were analyzed by immunosequencing. The authors' pipeline ran thus. Repertoire TCRs were matched against a reference library of SARS-CoV-2-specific TCRs generated with the MIRA antigen-specificity platform. Breadth meant the fraction of unique TCRs that were SARS-CoV-2-associated, whereas depth meant the fraction of total T cells that were SARS-CoV-2-associated. Each spike-specific TCR was assigned to its reactive spike region and to a CD4 or CD8 class using the MIRA data. Log10-transformed breadth and depth values were compared by one-way ANOVA with Sidak's multiple comparisons tests. Entries here come from immuneACCESS through TCRdb and include only in-frame sequences with V and J called. Some clones fail to appear in such tables; in the studies checked, an unresolved V gene covers under half of the shortfall, and the cause of the remainder is unknown. V, J and clone size are taken as reported in that table, and D and trimming were inferred from the DNA itself. This sample holds some 140,000 clones; 80% to 90% were observed only once. 1.9% of the sample is in the top ten clones.

The time point tag for this specimen amounts to: baseline before first vaccination. Vaccinee samples were obtained from the UK trials COV001 and COV002, which included a single-blind randomized controlled phase 2/3 trial of AZD1222 (ChAdOx1 nCoV-19) in healthy adults. For TCRbeta chain sequencing, PBMC samples were collected from trial participants at day 0 and at day 28 after the second dose. This sample was included in a study of T cell responses to AZD1222 COVID-19 vaccine (dated by TCRdb to the early 2020s). For the wider study: AZD1222 recipients given second doses at about 4 weeks or at about 12 weeks were pooled, since spike-specific TCR depth and breadth were not found to differ between the two schedules. TCR sequencing was performed for 230 to 250 trial participants, of whom some 200 were given two doses of AZD1222 and approximately 25 were given two doses of MenACWY control vaccine. Trial participants were enrolled into age subgroups of 18-55, 56-69 and 70-plus years, which contained around 150, 29 and 61 TCR-sequenced participants, respectively.

The CDR3 sequence holds 15 residues, the cysteine and phenylalanine included. Only the CDR3 portion is preserved as DNA: 45 bases, with reading frame beginning at the first base. CDR1 and CDR2 are drawn from the germline V gene: SGHAT, FQNNGV. Trimmed from V: 7 bases; trimmed from J: 8 bases; junction bases lacking a gene match: 14. Paper-wide results and their limitations: Conclusions about previously exposed vaccinees are limited because only six or seven AZD1222 recipients were SARS-CoV-2 seropositive at baseline. After two AZD1222 doses, spike-specific TCR breadth and depth were significantly higher than at day 0 and than in MenACWY recipients. No day 14 peak-response samples were available, so repertoires were characterized only after the peak T cell response. Participants were mostly white British and included more females than males, and it was suggested by the authors that clonal diversity may have been underestimated. Vaccine-associated CD4 TCRs spanned the whole spike protein, with dominant responses in regions 160-218 and 743-854. The 56-69-year group was small, and its depth increase did not reach significance, likely because of low power. Reportedly, almost half of the unique spike-specific TCRs recognized epitopes lying outside the regions that are mutated in the B.1.351 and B.1.1.7 variants.

This sample comprised peripheral blood, obtained on day 0 of AZD1222 vaccination. The V and J segments used are TRBV11-2 and TRBJ1-2; TRBD1 agrees with 9 junctional bases. The clonotype was recovered from an adult in good health. The DNA sequence follows: TGTGCCAGCACCATGGCCGGGACAGGGACAGAGGGCTACACCTTC. It encodes CASTMAGTGTEGYTF.